The 23 T cell receptor beta chains below come from one sample, sequenced in a study of blood T cell repertoires in COVID-19. Clones were read by immunoSEQ multiplex PCR, and TCRdb kept only the in-frame ones, dropping some. The sample lists about 160,000 clones, roughly 91% occurring once. The sequencing input was peripheral blood. The receptors here all came from a man aged 18 to 29 with acute or convalescent COVID-19.

This chain connects TRBV12-5 to TRBJ2-1; 8 bases line up with TRBD1. Trimming took 6 bases from V and 2 from J; bases not matched to a gene: 6. The CDR3 is 15 amino acids. Per germline, CDR1 LGHNT and CDR2 FRNRAP. CDR3 residues: CASGRTGPTYNEQFF. CDR3 nucleotide sequence: TGTGCTAGTGGCCGGACAGGGCCCACCTACAATGAGCAGTTCTTC.

The chain combines TRBV15 with TRBJ1-2; D gene uncertain. V was shortened by 0 bases and J by 2 bases, with 7 bases between the two germline ends. The CDR3 contains 14 residues. Looked up from germline, CDR1 is LNHNV and CDR2 is YYDKDF (reference sequence). The CDR3 nucleotides read TGTGCCACCAGCAGAGATGGAGCAAACTATGGCTACACCTTC. This gives the protein CATSRDGANYGYTF.

V and J are TRBV7-2 and TRBJ2-2; 8 bases match TRBD1. This CDR3 has 15 amino acids. Germline V CDR1 and CDR2: SGHTA, FQGNSA. The trim removed 3 bases at V and 5 bases at J, leaving 5 bases unmatched. CDR3 residues: CASSFDRGRTGELFF. DNA for the CDR3: TGTGCCAGCAGCTTCGACAGGGGAAGAACCGGGGAGCTGTTTTTT.

This chain connects TRBV19 to TRBJ1-1; TRBD1 aligns across 7 bases. Germline V gene sequence: CDR1 LNHDA, CDR2 SQIVND (reference sequence). Trimming took 5 bases from V and 2 from J; bases not matched to a gene: 8. The CDR3 sequence is 15 residues long. Written as DNA, the CDR3 is TGTGCCAGTAGTTACGTCGGGACAGTTAACACTGAAGCTTTCTTT. Protein sequence: CASSYVGTVNTEAFF.

The CDR3 loop is CATSRDRGLWNYGYTF. The CDR3 nucleotides are TGTGCCACCAGCCGGGACAGGGGGTTATGGAACTATGGCTACACCTTC. The genes are TRBV15 and TRBJ1-2; 11 nucleotides agree with TRBD1. CDR3 size: 16 residues. The ends lost 5 bases at V and 2 bases at J; junction bases unmatched: 7. Germline values: CDR1 LNHNV, CDR2 YYDKDF (reference sequence).

The rearrangement uses TRBV9 and TRBJ1-1, with 11 positions matching TRBD1. The germline V gene has CDR1 SGDLS and CDR2 YYNGEE. The ends lost 3 bases at V and 4 bases at J; junction bases unmatched: 5. There are 15 residues in the CDR3. The CDR3 DNA reads as TGTGCCAGCAGCGGGGGACAGGGGGTTATCACTGAAGCTTTCTTT. It yields the protein CASSGGQGVITEAFF.

CDR3 sequence reads: CASARVIKSYEQYF. The CDR3 DNA reads TGTGCCAGCGCCAGGGTTATAAAGTCGTACGAGCAGTACTTC. This chain uses TRBV6-5 with TRBJ2-7; D might be TRBD1 (5 bases). The CDR3 contains 14 residues. Germline V gene data show CDR1 as MNHEY and CDR2 as SVGAGI. V lost 8 bases, J lost 4 bases, and 18 bases lay in between.

The chain recombines TRBV18 with TRBJ2-7, with D tentatively TRBD1 (5 bases). CDR1 and CDR2 from the germline V gene are KGHSH and LQKENI. This CDR3 spans 14 amino acids. The V end lost 0 bases, the J end lost 4 bases, and 10 bases lay between the germline ends. Written as DNA, the CDR3 is TGTGCCAGCTCACCACCGATGGGGCAATACGAGCAGTACTTC. It specifies CASSPPMGQYEQYF.

The rearrangement links TRBV3-1 (or the pseudogene TRBV3-2) to TRBJ1-1; D unclear. The CDR3 consists of 14 residues. Germline CDR1 and CDR2: LGHDT and YNNKEL (reference sequence). V lost 4 bases, J lost 1 base, and 10 bases lay in between. CDR3 protein: CASSPRVENTEAFF. The DNA of the CDR3 is TGTGCCAGCAGCCCCCGGGTGGAGAACACTGAAGCTTTCTTT.

The CDR3 sequence is CASTLGRGYTEAFF. The CDR3 nucleotides read TGTGCCAGCACCCTAGGGAGGGGTTACACTGAAGCTTTCTTT. The J gene is TRBJ1-1, the V gene TRBV3-1 (or the pseudogene TRBV3-2), with a possible D match to TRBD1 (5 bases). The CDR3 covers 14 residues. The germline CDR1 and CDR2 sequences are LGHDT and YNNKEL (reference sequence). V was cut by 7 bases and J by 3 bases, with 15 bases left in between.

The table lists this clone with a count of one. This sequence joins TRBV5-5 and TRBJ2-7; 7 nucleotides match TRBD1. There are 15 residues in the CDR3. Germline V gives CDR1 SGHKS, CDR2 YYEKEE (reference sequence). The J segment lost 4 bases and the V segment lost 2 bases, leaving 9 bases of the junction unmatched. The CDR3 region is CASSLLGGASYEQYF. The DNA for the CDR3 is TGTGCCAGCAGCTTATTAGGGGGCGCGTCGTACGAGCAGTACTTC. The full variable domain, in which reference TRBV5-5 and TRBJ2-7 provide the parts outside the CDR3, is DAGVTQSPTHLIKTRGQQVTLRCSPISGHKSVSWYQQVLGQGPQFIFQYYEKEERGRGNFPDRFSARQFPNYSSELNVNALLLGDSALYLCASSLLGGASYEQYFGPGTRLTVT.

The chain joins TRBV30 to TRBJ1-2, with TRBD1 matching over 7 bases. Looked up from germline, CDR1 is GTSNPN and CDR2 is SVGIG (reference sequence). V lost 3 bases, J lost 7 bases, and 11 bases stayed unmatched. The CDR3 has 14 amino acids. CDR3: CAWRETGALSGYTF. In DNA form, the CDR3 reads TGTGCCTGGAGGGAAACAGGGGCTTTAAGTGGCTACACCTTC.

The CDR3: CASSISYLLRAKKLFF. CDR3 DNA sequence: TGTGCCAGTAGTATAAGCTACCTCTTGAGGGCTAAAAAACTGTTTTTT. The chain carries TRBV19 and TRBJ1-4; no clear D gene. The germline CDR1 and CDR2 sequences are LNHDA and SQIVND (reference sequence). The CDR3 sequence is 16 residues long. V lost 2 bases and J 9 bases, leaving 19 bases between the germline ends.

This clone was counted ten times or more. The rearrangement links TRBV11-2 to TRBJ1-3, with TRBD1 matching over 7 bases. This CDR3 contains 17 residues. CDR1 SGHAT and CDR2 FQNNGV come from the germline V gene. Trimming removed 4 bases from V and 1 base from J; junction bases left unmatched: 10. The DNA for the CDR3 is TGTGCCAGCAGCTCTAGGACAGGTTCCGTTTCTGGAAACACCATATATTTT. Translation gives CASSSRTGSVSGNTIYF.

This clone appeared once. The genes are TRBV7-7 and TRBJ2-5; possible D gene TRBD1, 7 bases. CDR3 length equals 14 residues. V was shortened by 4 bases and J by 5 bases, with 14 bases between the two germline ends. Germline CDR1 is SSHAT and CDR2 is FNYEAQ (reference sequence). CDR3 in DNA: TGTGCCAGCAGCTCCCATCCAGGGGGGGAGACCCAGTACTTC. Its translation is CASSSHPGGETQYF.

The chain joins TRBV4-1 to TRBJ2-1; possibly TRBD1 for D (5 bases). The V end lost 4 bases, the J end lost 0 bases, and 22 bases lay between the germline ends. Germline CDR1 MGHRA, CDR2 YSYEKL. This CDR3 contains 19 residues. The CDR3 nucleotides read TGCGCCAGCAGCCCCCGGGCCTTGCCTGTAACAGGCTCCTACAATGAGCAGTTCTTC. Protein sequence: CASSPRALPVTGSYNEQFF.

In this sample, this clone turned up a few times. V is TRBV14 and J is TRBJ2-1, with 8 bases aligning to TRBD1. J gave up 8 bases and V 6 bases, and 6 bases lay outside the gene matches. Germline assignment: CDR1 SGHDN and CDR2 FVKESK. This CDR3 spans 13 amino acids. CDR3 amino acids: CASRGTGGHEQFF. CDR3 sequence (DNA): TGTGCCAGCAGAGGGACAGGTGGACATGAGCAGTTCTTC. The whole variable domain, remainder taken from reference TRBV14 and TRBJ2-1, is EAGVTQFPSHSVIEKGQTVTLRCDPISGHDNLYWYRRVMGKEIKFLLHFVKESKQDESGMPNNRFLAERTGGTYSTLKVQPAELEDSGVYFCASRGTGGHEQFFGPGTRLTVL.

V is TRBV25-1 and J is TRBJ1-2; 9 nucleotides match TRBD1. CDR3 size: 15 residues. Germline V lookup: CDR1 MGHDK, CDR2 SYGVNS. V lost 6 bases to trimming and J lost 0 bases; unmatched junction nucleotides: 5. The CDR3 DNA sequence: TGTGCCAGCAGCGCCGGGACAGGGTCTAACTATGGCTACACCTTC. Protein product: CASSAGTGSNYGYTF.

V usage is TRBV6-5 and J usage is TRBJ1-3, with TRBD1 as a possible D gene (6 bases). Germline V gives CDR1 MNHEY, CDR2 SVGAGI. V shed 1 base and J shed 4 bases, with 11 bases lying between them. This CDR3 has 15 residues. DNA of the CDR3: TGTGCCAGCAGTTACTTCGGCAGGGGCGGAAACACCATATATTTT. Translated: CASSYFGRGGNTIYF.

This clone was recorded only once. The V gene is TRBV7-2, the J gene TRBJ1-1, with unresolved D. Per the germline V gene, CDR1 is SGHTA and CDR2 is FQGNSA. Deletions cut 5 bases from V and 3 bases from J, with 16 bases between. The CDR3 consists of 15 residues. The CDR3 here is CASSTYGWGDTEAFF. DNA of the CDR3: TGTGCCAGCAGCACATACGGCTGGGGAGACACTGAAGCTTTCTTT.

The chain uses TRBV7-6 and TRBJ1-1; D remains ambiguous. Trimming removed 3 bases at V and 6 bases at J, with 8 bases between. Germline CDR1 is SGHVS and CDR2 is FNYEAQ. The CDR3 sequence is 12 residues long. The CDR3 protein is CASSFWGAEAFF. Here the CDR3 DNA reads TGTGCCAGCAGCTTCTGGGGAGCTGAAGCTTTCTTT.

This chain links TRBV25-1 with TRBJ1-6; the D gene is possibly TRBD1 (5 bases). Trimming removed 4 bases at V and 7 bases at J, with 11 bases between. From germline, CDR1 is MGHDK and CDR2 SYGVNS. This CDR3 is built from 14 residues. The CDR3 region is CASSVDSYNSPLHF. CDR3 DNA sequence: TGTGCCAGCAGTGTCGACAGTTACAATTCACCCCTCCACTTT.

The J gene is TRBJ1-6, the V gene TRBV18; D perhaps matches TRBD1 (6 bases). This CDR3 is 16 amino acids long. The V gene's germline CDR1 is KGHSH and CDR2 LQKENI. Trimming left V 6 bases short and J 5 bases short, with 17 bases between. The CDR3 region has the DNA TGTGCCAGCTCGCACCCCGGGAGGACAGATAATTCACCCCTCCACTTT. Translating gives CASSHPGRTDNSPLHF.